This T cell receptor beta chain was sequenced in a study of blood T cell repertoires in COVID-19. Background on the study: The United States, Italy and Spain provided the acute and convalescent COVID-19 samples.

Source study methods: Cell counts per sample came from amplifying reference gene primers. Profiling relied on immunoSEQ multiplex PCR, and the TCRdb table lists in-frame clones only, not all of them. That table is the source of V, J and clone size, and D and trimming were worked out from the DNA. The sample holds fewer than 250,000 clones, 65% to 90% seen once. There are 16 residues in the CDR3. The germline CDR1 and CDR2 sequences are LGHNA and YSLEER. V trimming: 1 base; J trimming: 3 bases; junction bases outside the gene matches: 5. The specimen sequenced was peripheral blood. The chain employs TRBV4-3 and TRBJ2-2; 7 bases fit TRBD1. The clonotype comes from a woman in her 70s with acute or convalescent COVID-19. CDR3 DNA sequence: TGCGCCAGCAGCCAAGTCCCAGGGGGTTACACCGGGGAGCTGTTTTTT. Translating gives CASSQVPGGYTGELFF.